This T cell receptor beta chain emerged from a study of cytomegalovirus exposure and HLA in healthy donors. Overall study findings and caveats: The study assumed roughly uniform donor sequencing depth for presence/absence analyses.

The ends lost 1 base at V and 4 bases at J; junction bases unmatched: 3. The CDR3 covers 15 residues. The germline V gene has CDR1 LGHNA and CDR2 YSLEER. In the case of this clone: Its antigen is undetermined.

Primers included in the PCR were 60 Vbeta and 13 Jbeta primers. Profiling relied on immunoSEQ multiplex PCR, and the TCRdb table lists in-frame clones only, not all of them. The repertoire holds 80,000 or so clones, with nearly 80% as singletons. The chain couples TRBV4-3 to TRBJ1-4; TRBD1 aligns across 7 bases. The source is a man aged 40-49 years in good health and CMV-seronegative. The sequenced sample consisted of PBMCs. The CDR3 nucleotides are TGCGCCAGCAGCCAAGGGACAGGTTTTAATGAAAAACTGTTTTTT. Translating gives CASSQGTGFNEKLFF.